The rows below give T cell receptor beta chains drawn from one sample of a study of blood T cell repertoires in COVID-19. Repertoires were generated with immunoSEQ multiplex PCR, while TCRdb's copy carries only in-frame clones and drops some. The sample lists under 300,000 clones, roughly nine tenths seen once, with less than 5% in the top ten. The sequencing input was peripheral blood. These receptors came from a woman aged 40 to 50 who had recovered from COVID-19. CDR3s include the opening cysteine and the closing phenylalanine or tryptophan. D genes are given only for firm matches. Some rows have no size entry. The others give once, few or many, or a class for an expanded clone.

J gene,clone size,V gene,D gene,CDR3 DNA,CDR3 protein
TRBJ1-2,-,TRBV7-9,TRBD1,TGTGCCAGCAGCTGGGGACAGTCCTATGGCTACACCTTC,CASSWGQSYGYTF
TRBJ2-3,-,TRBV24-1,TRBD2,TGTGCCACCAGTGGCCTTAGCGGGAGCTCTTACACAGATACGCAGTATTTT,CATSGLSGSSYTDTQYF
TRBJ2-5,-,TRBV10-1,-,TGCGCCAGCAGTGAGTACGACAGCCCACAAGAGACCCAGTACTTC,CASSEYDSPQETQYF
TRBJ2-3,-,TRBV7-8,TRBD1,TGTGCCAGCAGCCTTCTGACAGGGGGGACAGATACGCAGTATTTT,CASSLLTGGTDTQYF
TRBJ2-7,-,TRBV28,TRBD1,TGTGCCAGCAGTACAGGGGGCCAATACGAGCAGTACTTC,CASSTGGQYEQYF
TRBJ2-1,-,TRBV29-1,-,TGCAGCGTTGGGATGCGGGACCTTACTCTTGAGCAGTTCTTC,CSVGMRDLTLEQFF
TRBJ2-2,-,TRBV7-3,-,TGTGCCAGCAGCTTATCCCCAAGCAACACCGGGGAGCTGTTTTTT,CASSLSPSNTGELFF
TRBJ1-2,few,TRBV11-1,-,TGTGCCAGCAGCTTATCTACAGATAACTATGGCTACACCTTC,CASSLSTDNYGYTF
TRBJ1-4,once,TRBV5-1,-,TGCGCCAGCAGCTTGCGTTGGAGAGGGGAGGGGGGTGAAAAACTGTTTTTT,CASSLRWRGEGGEKLFF
TRBJ2-2,-,TRBV24-1,TRBD1,TGTGCCACCAGTGGAACTCTGCCGGGACAGAGGGCCGGGGAGCTGTTTTTT,CATSGTLPGQRAGELFF
TRBJ2-3,-,TRBV3-1/TRBV3-2,-,TGTGCCAGCAGCCAACAGCTCGGGAGCACAGATACGCAGTATTTT,CASSQQLGSTDTQYF
TRBJ2-1,-,TRBV5-6,TRBD2,TGTGCCAGCAGCTTGGTAGGGCGGGAGGACAATGAGCAGTTCTTC,CASSLVGREDNEQFF
TRBJ2-1,-,TRBV4-3,TRBD2,TGCGCCAGCAGCCAAGATCGGGCTAGCGGGAGTAATGAGCAGTTCTTC,CASSQDRASGSNEQFF
TRBJ1-1,-,TRBV12-3/TRBV12-4,-,TGTGCCAGCAGTTTGGCAGGGTTTGCTGAAGCTTTCTTT,CASSLAGFAEAFF
TRBJ2-5,-,TRBV11-3,TRBD2,TGTGCCAGCAGCCGTGGGACTAGCGGGGGATTCCAACAAGAGACCCAGTACTTC,CASSRGTSGGFQQETQYF
TRBJ1-1,once,TRBV6-5,-,TGTGCGTCGCAGGGTTGGGACACTGAAGCTTTCTTT,CASQGWDTEAFF
TRBJ2-5,-,TRBV24-1,-,TGTGCCACCAGCGACGTGGGGGGGACCCAGTACTTC,CATSDVGGTQYF
TRBJ2-1,-,TRBV9,TRBD2,TGTGCCAGCAGCGTAGATCCTCGAGCGGGAGGGTCCTACAATGAGCAGTTCTTC,CASSVDPRAGGSYNEQFF
TRBJ1-1,many,TRBV14,-,TGTGCCAGCAGCAAAAGCGGCCTCACAGCTTTCTTT,CASSKSGLTAFF
TRBJ2-1,-,TRBV24-1,TRBD1,TGTGCCACCAGTGTTCGGCGGACAGGGGACAATGAGCAGTTCTTC,CATSVRRTGDNEQFF
TRBJ1-5,once,TRBV4-1,-,TGCGCCAGCAGCCAAGCCCAGGGTAATCAGCCCCAGCATTTT,CASSQAQGNQPQHF
TRBJ1-2,-,TRBV5-4,-,TGTGCCAGCAGCTTGGGCTTAGAGGGCTACGGCTACACCTTC,CASSLGLEGYGYTF
TRBJ1-2,once,TRBV6-5,-,TGTGCCAGCAGTCCGGGACACACCTCTGGCTACACCTTC,CASSPGHTSGYTF
TRBJ2-5,-,TRBV10-2,TRBD2,TGCGCCACCAATTTGGGACTAGTCCGAGGAGAGACCCAGTACTTC,CATNLGLVRGETQYF
TRBJ1-3,-,TRBV4-2,-,TGTGCCAGCAGCCAAGAAAGGGGATTCTCAAGAAACACCATATATTTT,CASSQERGFSRNTIYF
TRBJ2-5,few,TRBV4-1,TRBD2,TGCGCCAGCAGCCAAGAAGGCGGGGGGGTAGAGACCCAGTACTTC,CASSQEGGGVETQYF
TRBJ1-3,-,TRBV2,TRBD1,TGTGCCAGCAGGGGGGACAGCTCCCCTGGAAACACCATATATTTT,CASRGDSSPGNTIYF
TRBJ2-7,-,TRBV10-3,TRBD2,TGTGCCATCAGTGTGGGGGGGGACTACGAGCAGTACTTC,CAISVGGDYEQYF
TRBJ2-7,-,TRBV18,-,TGTGCCAGCTCACCCGGGACAACCTCCTACGAGCAGTACTTC,CASSPGTTSYEQYF
TRBJ1-6,-,TRBV6-5,-,TGTGCCAGCACGCAGGGGAATTCACCCCTCCACTTT,CASTQGNSPLHF
TRBJ1-2,-,TRBV6-5,TRBD1,TGTGCCAGCAGTTACGCCGGGACAGGGTTTTCTGGCTACACCTTC,CASSYAGTGFSGYTF
TRBJ1-2,-,TRBV3-1/TRBV3-2,-,TGTGCCAGCAGCCGGGGCGGTTCAAACTATGGCTACACCTTC,CASSRGGSNYGYTF
TRBJ2-2,-,TRBV10-1,-,TGCGCCAGCAGTGAACTGTCGAACACCGGGGAGCTGTTTTTT,CASSELSNTGELFF
TRBJ1-2,-,TRBV6-2/TRBV6-3,-,TGTGCCAGCAGTTCCTCAGGGGATGGCTACACCTTC,CASSSSGDGYTF
TRBJ1-2,-,TRBV4-2,-,TGTGCCAGCAGCCATGGACGGGGGGAGGGCTACACCTTC,CASSHGRGEGYTF
TRBJ1-1,-,TRBV18,-,TGTGCCAGCTCACCAAGGGAGACTCAGAACACTGAAGCTTTCTTT,CASSPRETQNTEAFF
TRBJ1-3,-,TRBV6-2/TRBV6-3,-,TGTGCCAGCAGTTACTCCGGGTACCCAATCCTTGGAAACACCATATATTTT,CASSYSGYPILGNTIYF
TRBJ1-1,once,TRBV6-4,TRBD1,TGTGCCAGCAGTGAGGGACAGGGGGTTCGAGCTTTCTTT,CASSEGQGVRAFF
TRBJ2-3,-,TRBV6-5,-,TGTGCCAGCAGCCGCCGTGGGGGGACAGATACGCAGTATTTT,CASSRRGGTDTQYF
TRBJ1-5,-,TRBV4-1,TRBD1,TGCGCCAGCATTTCCGGGACAGGGGGCAATCAGCCCCAGCATTTT,CASISGTGGNQPQHF
TRBJ1-6,once,TRBV6-5,-,TGTGCCAGCAGCCTAGGGGTCCTAAATTCACCCCTCCACTTT,CASSLGVLNSPLHF
TRBJ1-4,-,TRBV18,TRBD1,TGTGCCAGCTCACCACCCGGGACAGGGGGTGAAAAACTGTTTTTT,CASSPPGTGGEKLFF
TRBJ2-6,-,TRBV7-9,-,TGTGCCAGCAGCTTACCAGGGGTCGGGGCCAACGTCCTGACTTTC,CASSLPGVGANVLTF
TRBJ1-3,-,TRBV3-1/TRBV3-2,-,TGTGCCAGCAGCCAGAGGACTGGAAACACCATATATTTT,CASSQRTGNTIYF
TRBJ1-1,-,TRBV4-3,TRBD1,TGCGCCAGCAGCCTTGGATTGGGACAGGGAATGGAGGCTTTCTTT,CASSLGLGQGMEAFF
TRBJ1-1,-,TRBV28,-,TGTGCCAGCAGAATAGACGGGGACACTGAAGCTTTCTTT,CASRIDGDTEAFF
TRBJ2-3,-,TRBV6-6,TRBD2,TGTGCCAGCAGTACACCGGGACTAGTATTT,CASSTPGLVF
TRBJ1-4,-,TRBV9,TRBD1,TGTGCCAGCAGCGTAGGAGGACAGGGGGTTGAAAAACTGTTTTTT,CASSVGGQGVEKLFF